This TCR beta chain came from a study of CD8 T cells in Susac syndrome. The overall study: When blood was drawn, patients with Susac syndrome were on intravenous immunoglobulin alone, on corticosteroids, or therapy-naive.

Comment on this clonotype: Its specificity is unknown.

Germline V CDR1 and CDR2: GTSNPN, SVGIG (reference sequence). The V end lost 2 bases, the J end lost 0 bases, and 8 bases lay between the germline ends. The CDR3 loop spans 14 amino acids. Broader study findings: CD4+ T cell repertoires in Susac syndrome exhibited no evidence of clonal expansion.

Random hexamers were used to reverse transcribe the RNA input (roughly 0.5 to 1 ug). MiXCR, applied by TCRdb to the immunoSEQ multiplex PCR reads, yields one record per CDR3 protein. The sample records about 240,000 distinct CDR3 sequences, around 96% being singletons. Sequences were obtained from CD4+ T cells from PBMCs. The V and J genes are TRBV30 and TRBJ1-3; D remains ambiguous. The sequence came from a human donor with Susac syndrome. CDR3 loop: CAWSPGTSGNTIYF. CDR3 nucleotides: TGTGCCTGGAGTCCTGGTACCTCTGGAAACACCATATATTTT.